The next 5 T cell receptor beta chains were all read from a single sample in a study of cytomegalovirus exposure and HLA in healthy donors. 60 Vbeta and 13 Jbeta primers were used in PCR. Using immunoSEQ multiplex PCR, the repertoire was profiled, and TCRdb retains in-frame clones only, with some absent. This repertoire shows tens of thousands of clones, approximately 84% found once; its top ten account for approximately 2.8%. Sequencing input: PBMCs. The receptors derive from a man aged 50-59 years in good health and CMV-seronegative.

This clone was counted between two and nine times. The DNA for the CDR3 is TGTGCCACCAGCTGGGGCCTCCGAGTCGAAGAGACCCAGTACTTC. It encodes CATSWGLRVEETQYF. V is TRBV15 and J is TRBJ2-5, with D maybe TRBD1 (5 bases). CDR3 length: 15 residues. Germline CDR1 reads LNHNV; CDR2 reads YYDKDF (reference sequence). The germline V and J ends were trimmed by 5 bases and 3 bases, with 16 bases remaining between them.

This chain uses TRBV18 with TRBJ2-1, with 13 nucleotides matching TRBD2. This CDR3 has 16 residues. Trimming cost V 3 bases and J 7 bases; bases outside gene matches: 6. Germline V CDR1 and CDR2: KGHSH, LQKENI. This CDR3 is CASSPRTSGSRNEQFF. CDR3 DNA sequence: TGTGCCAGCTCACCCCGGACTAGCGGGAGTAGAAATGAGCAGTTCTTC.

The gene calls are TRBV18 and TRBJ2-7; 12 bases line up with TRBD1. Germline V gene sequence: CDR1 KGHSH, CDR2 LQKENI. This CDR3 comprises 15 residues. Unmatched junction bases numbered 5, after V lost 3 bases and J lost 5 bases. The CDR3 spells CASSPRDRGRDEQYF. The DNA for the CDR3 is TGTGCCAGCTCACCTCGGGACAGGGGGCGGGACGAGCAGTACTTC. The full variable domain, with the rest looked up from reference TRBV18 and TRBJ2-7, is NAGVMQNPRHLVRRRGQEARLRCSPMKGHSHVYWYRQLPEEGLKFMVYLQKENIIDESGMPKERFSAEFPKEGPSILRIQQVVRGDSAAYFCASSPRDRGRDEQYFGPGTRLTVT.

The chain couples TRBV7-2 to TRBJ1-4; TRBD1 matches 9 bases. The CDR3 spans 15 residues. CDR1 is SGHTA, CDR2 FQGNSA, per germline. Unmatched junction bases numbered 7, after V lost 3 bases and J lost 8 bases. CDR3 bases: TGTGCCAGCAGCTTCGGGGGACAGGGCGGGGAAAAACTGTTTTTT. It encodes CASSFGGQGGEKLFF.

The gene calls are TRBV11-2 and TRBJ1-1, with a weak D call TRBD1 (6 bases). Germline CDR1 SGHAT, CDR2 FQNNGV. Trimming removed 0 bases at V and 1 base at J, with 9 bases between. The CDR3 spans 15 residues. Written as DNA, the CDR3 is TGTGCCAGCAGCTTAGATGGGGGCCGGAACACTGAAGCTTTCTTT. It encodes CASSLDGGRNTEAFF.